This entry features one T cell receptor beta chain sequence. The sample belongs to a study of blood T cell repertoires in COVID-19. As originally analysed: Amplification of reference gene primers was used by the study to estimate nucleated cell counts. The data were produced by immunoSEQ multiplex PCR, yet TCRdb's version contains in-frame clones alone and is incomplete. The V and J calls and clone size were taken over from that table, and D and trimming were inferred from the DNA. The data contain nearly 70,000 clones, 70% to 90% of them singletons. V was cut by 5 bases and J by 2 bases, with 13 bases left in between. The CDR3 extends over 15 amino acids. Germline V gene data show CDR1 as SGHTA and CDR2 as FQGNSA.

The source of this sequence is a woman between 65 and 79 years old with acute or convalescent COVID-19. The sequencing sample was made of peripheral blood. The chain couples TRBV7-2 to TRBJ1-5, with a tentative D call TRBD1 (5 bases). The CDR3: CASSNQWGGNQPQHF. CDR3 nucleotide sequence: TGTGCCAGCAGCAACCAGTGGGGGGGCAATCAGCCCCAGCATTTT.